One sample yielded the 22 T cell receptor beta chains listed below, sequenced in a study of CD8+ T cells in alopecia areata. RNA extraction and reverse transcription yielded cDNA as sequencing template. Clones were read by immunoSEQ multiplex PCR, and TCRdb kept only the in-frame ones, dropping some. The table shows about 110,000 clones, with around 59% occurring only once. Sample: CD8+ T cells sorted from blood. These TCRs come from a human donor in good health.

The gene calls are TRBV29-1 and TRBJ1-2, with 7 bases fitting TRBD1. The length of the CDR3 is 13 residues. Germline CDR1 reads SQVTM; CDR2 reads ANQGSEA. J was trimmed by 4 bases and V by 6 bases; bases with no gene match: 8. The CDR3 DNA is TGCAGCGTCCGCGACAGGGAGGGCTATGGCTACACCTTC. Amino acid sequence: CSVRDREGYGYTF.

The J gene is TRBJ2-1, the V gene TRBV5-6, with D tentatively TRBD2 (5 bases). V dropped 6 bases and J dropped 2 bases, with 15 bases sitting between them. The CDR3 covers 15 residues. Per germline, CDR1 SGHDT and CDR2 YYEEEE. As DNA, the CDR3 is TGTGCCAGCACCGACTCCGGGGTGCCCTACAATGAGCAGTTCTTC. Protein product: CASTDSGVPYNEQFF.

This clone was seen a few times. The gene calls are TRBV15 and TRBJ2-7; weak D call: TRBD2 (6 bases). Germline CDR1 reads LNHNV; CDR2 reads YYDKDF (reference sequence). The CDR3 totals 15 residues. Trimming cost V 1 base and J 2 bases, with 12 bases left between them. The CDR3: CATSRGAGGTYEQYF. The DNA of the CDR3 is TGTGCCACCAGCAGAGGGGCAGGAGGGACCTACGAGCAGTACTTC.

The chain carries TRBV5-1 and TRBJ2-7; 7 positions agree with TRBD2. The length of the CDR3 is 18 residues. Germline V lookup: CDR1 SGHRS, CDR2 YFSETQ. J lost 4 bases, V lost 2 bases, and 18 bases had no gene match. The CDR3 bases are TGCGCCAGCAGCTTTGGACCGTGGCCCAGCGGGGCCCCTTACGAGCAGTACTTC. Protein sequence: CASSFGPWPSGAPYEQYF.

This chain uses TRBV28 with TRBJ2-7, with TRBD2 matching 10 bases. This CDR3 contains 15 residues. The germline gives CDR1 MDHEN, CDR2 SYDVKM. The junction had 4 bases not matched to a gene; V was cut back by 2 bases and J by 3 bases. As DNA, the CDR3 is TGTGCCAGCAGTTTAGGACTAGCGGAGGTCTACGAGCAGTACTTC. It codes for CASSLGLAEVYEQYF. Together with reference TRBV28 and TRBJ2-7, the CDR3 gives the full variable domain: DVKVTQSSRYLVKRTGEKVFLECVQDMDHENMFWYRQDPGLGLRLIYFSYDVKMKEKGDIPEGYSVSREKKERFSLILESASTNQTSMYLCASSLGLAEVYEQYFGPGTRLTVT.

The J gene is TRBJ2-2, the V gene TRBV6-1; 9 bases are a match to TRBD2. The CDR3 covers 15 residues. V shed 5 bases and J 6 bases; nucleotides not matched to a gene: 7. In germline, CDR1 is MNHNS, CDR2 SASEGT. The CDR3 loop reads CASSPGLATSGELFF. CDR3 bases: TGTGCCAGCAGTCCGGGACTAGCAACGTCCGGGGAGCTGTTTTTT.

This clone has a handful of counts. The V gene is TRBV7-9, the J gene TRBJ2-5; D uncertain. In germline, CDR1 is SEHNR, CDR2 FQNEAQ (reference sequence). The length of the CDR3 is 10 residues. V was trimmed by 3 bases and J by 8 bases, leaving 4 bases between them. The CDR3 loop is CASSFNTQYF. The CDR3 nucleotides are TGTGCCAGCAGCTTCAATACCCAGTACTTC.

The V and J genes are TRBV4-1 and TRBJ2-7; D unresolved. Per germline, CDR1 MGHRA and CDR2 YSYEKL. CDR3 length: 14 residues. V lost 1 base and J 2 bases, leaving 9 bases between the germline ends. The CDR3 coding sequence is TGCGCCAGCAGCCAAGCAACCCGTCCCTACGAGCAGTACTTC. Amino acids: CASSQATRPYEQYF.

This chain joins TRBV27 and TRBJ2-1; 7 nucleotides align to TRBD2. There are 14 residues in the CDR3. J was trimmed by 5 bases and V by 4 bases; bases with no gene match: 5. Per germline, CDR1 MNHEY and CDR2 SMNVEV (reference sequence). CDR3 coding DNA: TGTGCCAGCAGTTCCAGACTAGCCGACAATGAGCAGTTCTTC. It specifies CASSSRLADNEQFF.

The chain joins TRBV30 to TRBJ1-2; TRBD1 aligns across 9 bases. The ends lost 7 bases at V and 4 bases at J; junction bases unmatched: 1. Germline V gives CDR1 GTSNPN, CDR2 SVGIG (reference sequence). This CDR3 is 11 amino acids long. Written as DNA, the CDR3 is TGTGCCTTACAGGGGGCCTATGGCTACACCTTC. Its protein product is CALQGAYGYTF.

The CDR3 sequence: CASSPKMTGQETQYF. In nucleotides, the CDR3 is TGCGCCAGCAGTCCTAAGATGACAGGCCAAGAGACCCAGTACTTC. The V gene is TRBV5-1, the J gene TRBJ2-5, with D possibly matching TRBD1 (6 bases). The CDR3 has 15 residues. Trimming removed 5 bases from V and 1 base from J, with 15 bases in between. Germline assignment: CDR1 SGHRS and CDR2 YFSETQ.

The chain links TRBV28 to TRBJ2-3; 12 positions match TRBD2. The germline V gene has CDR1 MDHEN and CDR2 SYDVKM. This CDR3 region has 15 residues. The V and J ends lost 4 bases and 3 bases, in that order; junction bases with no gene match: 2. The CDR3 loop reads CASSSGLAGTDTQYF. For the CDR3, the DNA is TGTGCCAGCAGTTCCGGACTAGCGGGGACAGATACGCAGTATTTT.

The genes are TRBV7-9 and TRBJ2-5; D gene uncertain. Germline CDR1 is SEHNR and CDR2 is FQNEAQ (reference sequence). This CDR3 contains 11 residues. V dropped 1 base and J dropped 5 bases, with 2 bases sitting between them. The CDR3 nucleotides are TGTGCCAGCAGCTTAGTGGAGACCCAGTACTTC. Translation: CASSLVETQYF.

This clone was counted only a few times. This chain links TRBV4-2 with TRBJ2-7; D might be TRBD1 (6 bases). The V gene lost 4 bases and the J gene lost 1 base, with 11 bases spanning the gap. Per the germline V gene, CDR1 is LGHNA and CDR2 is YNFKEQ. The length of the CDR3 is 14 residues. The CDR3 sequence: CASSPSDSSYEQYF. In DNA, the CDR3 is TGTGCCAGCAGCCCCTCGGACAGTTCCTACGAGCAGTACTTC.

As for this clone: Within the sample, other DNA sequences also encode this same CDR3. The CDR3 DNA is TGCGCCAGCAGCTTGGTAGGGGAAACCGGGGAGCTGTTTTTT. Its translation is CASSLVGETGELFF. The chain combines TRBV5-1 with TRBJ2-2; D is perhaps TRBD1 (5 bases). This CDR3 is built from 14 residues. Trimming stripped 0 bases from V and 5 bases from J, with 8 bases between. CDR1 is SGHRS and CDR2 is YFSETQ in the germline V gene.

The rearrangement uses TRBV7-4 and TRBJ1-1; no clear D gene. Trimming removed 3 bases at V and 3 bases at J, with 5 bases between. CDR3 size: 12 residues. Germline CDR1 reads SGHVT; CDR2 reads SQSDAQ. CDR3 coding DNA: TGTGCCAGCAGCTTCAAGTACACTGAAGCTTTCTTT. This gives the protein CASSFKYTEAFF.

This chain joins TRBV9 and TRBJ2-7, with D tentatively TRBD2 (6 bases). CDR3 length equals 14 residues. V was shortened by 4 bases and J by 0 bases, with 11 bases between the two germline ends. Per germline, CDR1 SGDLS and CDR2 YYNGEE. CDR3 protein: CASSPPGGSYEQYF. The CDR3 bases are TGTGCCAGCAGCCCCCCCGGGGGCTCCTACGAGCAGTACTTC.

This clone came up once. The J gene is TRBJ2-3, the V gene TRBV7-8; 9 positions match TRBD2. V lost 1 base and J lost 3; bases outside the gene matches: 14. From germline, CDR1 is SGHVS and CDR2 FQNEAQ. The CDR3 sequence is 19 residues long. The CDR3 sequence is CASSLERLSGGPRTDTQYF. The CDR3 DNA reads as TGTGCCAGCAGCTTAGAGCGGCTGAGCGGGGGGCCGAGGACAGATACGCAGTATTTT.

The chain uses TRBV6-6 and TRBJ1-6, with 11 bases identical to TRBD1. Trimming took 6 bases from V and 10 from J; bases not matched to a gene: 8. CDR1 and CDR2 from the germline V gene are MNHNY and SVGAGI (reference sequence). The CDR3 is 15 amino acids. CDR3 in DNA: TGTGCCAGCAGCCCTGGACAGGGGGCTGACTCACCCCTCCACTTT. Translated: CASSPGQGADSPLHF.

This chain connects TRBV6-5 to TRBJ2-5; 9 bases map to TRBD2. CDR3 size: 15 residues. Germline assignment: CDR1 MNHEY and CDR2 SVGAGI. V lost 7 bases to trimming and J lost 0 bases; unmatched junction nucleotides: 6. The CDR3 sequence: CASTPSGGYQETQYF. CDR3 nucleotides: TGTGCCAGCACGCCCAGCGGGGGGTACCAAGAGACCCAGTACTTC.

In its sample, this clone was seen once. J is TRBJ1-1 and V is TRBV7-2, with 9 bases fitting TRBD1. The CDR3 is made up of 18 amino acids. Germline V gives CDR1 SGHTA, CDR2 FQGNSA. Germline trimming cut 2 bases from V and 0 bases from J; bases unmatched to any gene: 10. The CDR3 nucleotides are TGTGCCAGCAGCTTACATCCCCTGGGACAGGGTCTGAACACTGAAGCTTTCTTT. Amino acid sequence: CASSLHPLGQGLNTEAFF. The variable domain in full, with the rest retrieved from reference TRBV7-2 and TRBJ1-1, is GAGVSQSPSNKVTEKGKDVELRCDPISGHTALYWYRQSLGQGLEFLIYFQGNSAPDKSGLPSDRFSAERTGGSVSTLTIQRTQQEDSAVYLCASSLHPLGQGLNTEAFFGQGTRLTVV.

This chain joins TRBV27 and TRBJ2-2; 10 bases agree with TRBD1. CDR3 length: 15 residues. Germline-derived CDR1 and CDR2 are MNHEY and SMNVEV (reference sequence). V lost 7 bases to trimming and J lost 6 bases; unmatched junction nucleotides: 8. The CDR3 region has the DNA TGTGCCAGCACCAAAACGGGGACAGGGGCCGGGGAGCTGTTTTTT. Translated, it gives CASTKTGTGAGELFF.